Here is one T cell receptor beta chain with its context. Looked up from germline, CDR1 is KGHSH and CDR2 is LQKENI. The CDR3 totals 14 residues. V shed 3 bases and J 2 bases; nucleotides not matched to a gene: 3. The sample belongs to a study of blood T cell repertoires in COVID-19. Study information: The origin of the acute and convalescent COVID-19 samples was the United States, Italy and Spain. Sources were T cells, B-cell-depleted T cells, or PBMCs; the material itself was cDNA or gDNA.

Study processing details: Amplified reference gene primers provided the basis for estimating nucleated cell counts. TCRdb's table, derived via immunoSEQ multiplex PCR, lists solely in-frame clones and lacks some. V, J and clone size are those of that table, while D and trimming were read from the DNA. The profile shows roughly 150,000 clones, about 83% of them singletons. This TCR came from a woman in her 70s who had recovered from COVID-19. Source material: peripheral blood. The chain is built from TRBV18 and TRBJ2-7, with 8 bases that match TRBD2. CDR3 residues: CASSPGTRTYEQYF. The CDR3 region has the DNA TGTGCCAGCTCACCGGGGACTAGGACCTACGAGCAGTACTTC. Full variable domain (missing parts from reference TRBV18 and TRBJ2-7): NAGVMQNPRHLVRRRGQEARLRCSPMKGHSHVYWYRQLPEEGLKFMVYLQKENIIDESGMPKERFSAEFPKEGPSILRIQQVVRGDSAAYFCASSPGTRTYEQYFGPGTRLTVT.